These 17 T cell receptor beta chains originate from one sample sequenced in a study of blood T cell repertoires in COVID-19. The assay was immunoSEQ multiplex PCR, and TCRdb's table has in-frame clones only and misses some. This sample yields around 100,000 clones, of which 91% are seen a single time; less than 4.5% belongs to the top ten. Material for sequencing was peripheral blood. The source is a man aged 18 to 30 with acute or convalescent COVID-19.

The chain has TRBV30 and TRBJ1-1; possibly TRBD1 for D (6 bases). This CDR3 region has 14 residues. The germline gives CDR1 GTSNPN, CDR2 SVGIG (reference sequence). The V end lost 0 bases, the J end lost 1 base, and 9 bases lay between the germline ends. CDR3 sequence reads: CAWSVDSQNTEAFF. CDR3 DNA sequence: TGTGCCTGGAGTGTGGACAGCCAGAACACTGAAGCTTTCTTT.

The chain links TRBV5-1 to TRBJ1-1, with D unclear. The CDR3 length is 13 residues. Germline CDR1 is SGHRS and CDR2 is YFSETQ. V shed 2 bases and J shed 6 bases, with 11 bases lying between them. The CDR3 loop reads CASSFDLLAEAFF. As DNA, the CDR3 is TGCGCCAGCAGCTTTGACTTGCTCGCTGAAGCTTTCTTT.

With regard to this clone: Other DNA sequences of this sample code for an identical CDR3. The chain links TRBV5-1 to TRBJ1-5, with 8 bases matching TRBD1. The CDR3 consists of 14 residues. V lost 4 bases and J lost 4; bases outside the gene matches: 4. The germline gives CDR1 SGHRS, CDR2 YFSETQ. The CDR3 coding sequence is TGCGCCAGCAGCCCAACAGGGGGAAATCAGCCCCAGCATTTT. Its translation: CASSPTGGNQPQHF.

The genes are TRBV9 and TRBJ1-4, with 7 bases that match TRBD1. CDR1 and CDR2 from the germline V gene are SGDLS and YYNGEE. The CDR3 totals 16 residues. V lost 3 bases, J lost 8 bases, and 13 bases stayed unmatched. This CDR3 reads CASSADEGAFHEKLFF. CDR3 DNA sequence: TGTGCCAGCAGCGCCGATGAGGGGGCCTTCCACGAAAAACTGTTTTTT.

V gene TRBV24-1 combines with J gene TRBJ1-4, with TRBD1 identical over 8 bases. Trimming at V came to 4 bases and at J to 0 bases, leaving 6 bases not matched to a gene. The V gene's germline CDR1 is KGHDR and CDR2 SFDVKD. The CDR3 length is 17 residues. The CDR3 loop is CATSDSTGDATNEKLFF. CDR3 bases: TGTGCCACCAGTGACTCGACAGGGGATGCAACTAATGAAAAACTGTTTTTT.

The count of this clone is one. The chain carries TRBV30 and TRBJ2-2; 15 nucleotides align to TRBD2. The V segment lost 5 bases and the J segment 5 bases; nucleotides outside the gene matches: 3. Germline CDR1 and CDR2: GTSNPN and SVGIG (reference sequence). This CDR3 contains 15 residues. For the CDR3, the DNA is TGTGCCTGGGGACTAGCGGGAGGGACGACCGGGGAGCTGTTTTTT. It translates to CAWGLAGGTTGELFF.

CDR3 DNA sequence: TGTGCCAGCAGGCCGGGACAGGGGATCCAGCCCCAGCATTTT. Amino acid sequence: CASRPGQGIQPQHF. This chain links TRBV6-5 with TRBJ1-5; 10 bases match TRBD1. The V and J ends lost 6 bases and 7 bases, in that order; junction bases with no gene match: 6. CDR1 is MNHEY, CDR2 SVGAGI, per germline. The CDR3 sequence is 14 residues long.

This clone was observed a single time. The chain carries TRBV6-5 and TRBJ2-1, with D maybe TRBD1 (6 bases). The CDR3 runs 16 residues. Trimming left V 4 bases short and J 0 bases short, with 13 bases between. The germline gives CDR1 MNHEY, CDR2 SVGAGI. The CDR3 sequence: CASSLDRLSSYNEQFF. The CDR3 nucleotides read TGTGCCAGCAGTTTAGACAGGTTAAGCTCCTACAATGAGCAGTTCTTC.

The chain combines TRBV3-1 (or the pseudogene TRBV3-2) with TRBJ1-2; no firm D call. Germline CDR1 and CDR2: LGHDT and YNNKEL (reference sequence). CDR3 length equals 13 residues. Between the trimmed V and J ends, which lost 0 bases and 8 bases, there was a span of 10 bases. The CDR3 spells CASSQDQEGGYTF. Here the CDR3 DNA reads TGTGCCAGCAGCCAAGATCAGGAGGGCGGCTACACCTTC.

This chain links TRBV5-1 with TRBJ2-3; D is perhaps TRBD2 (5 bases). The CDR3 has 15 residues. Trimming left V 2 bases short and J 5 bases short, with 15 bases between. The germline V gene encodes CDR1 SGHRS and CDR2 YFSETQ. The CDR3 reads CASSLRGVQRDTQYF. CDR3 nucleotides: TGCGCCAGCAGCTTACGGGGAGTGCAGAGAGATACGCAGTATTTT.

This rearrangement joins TRBV11-2 to TRBJ2-7; D is undetermined. The V and J ends lost 8 bases and 1 base respectively, with 15 bases between them. The CDR3 is 14 amino acids. Per the germline V gene, CDR1 is SGHAT and CDR2 is FQNNGV. The CDR3 region is CASRSWRVSYEQYF. The CDR3 DNA is TGTGCCAGCCGTAGCTGGCGAGTTTCCTACGAGCAGTACTTC. Full variable domain (missing parts from reference TRBV11-2 and TRBJ2-7): EAGVAQSPRYKIIEKRQSVAFWCNPISGHATLYWYQQILGQGPKLLIQFQNNGVVDDSQLPKDRFSAERLKGVDSTLKIQPAKLEDSAVYLCASRSWRVSYEQYFGPGTRLTVT.

This clone was detected only a few times. This sequence joins TRBV9 and TRBJ2-3; 8 bases fit TRBD1. The J segment lost 2 bases and the V segment lost 0 bases, leaving 5 bases of the junction unmatched. In germline, CDR1 is SGDLS, CDR2 YYNGEE. CDR3 length: 16 residues. The CDR3 DNA sequence: TGTGCCAGCAGCGTAGGGACAGGGCGGGACACAGATACGCAGTATTTT. It encodes CASSVGTGRDTDTQYF.

CDR3 coding DNA: TGCGCCAGCAGCTTGGACGGTCCGAACACCGGGGAGCTGTTTTTT. Its protein is CASSLDGPNTGELFF. The V gene is TRBV5-1, the J gene TRBJ2-2; D gene ambiguous. The germline V and J ends were trimmed by 0 bases and 0 bases, with 6 bases remaining between them. Looked up from germline, CDR1 is SGHRS and CDR2 is YFSETQ. The CDR3 is 15 amino acids.

The J gene is TRBJ1-3, the V gene TRBV19; D perhaps matches TRBD1 (5 bases). Germline-derived CDR1 and CDR2 are LNHDA and SQIVND (reference sequence). Trimming removed 6 bases from V and 0 bases from J, with 15 bases in between. The CDR3 contains 16 residues. The DNA of the CDR3 is TGTGCCAGTAGCTTTTCAGGGTTGTCCTCTGGAAACACCATATATTTT. This sequence encodes CASSFSGLSSGNTIYF.

The V and J genes are TRBV19 and TRBJ2-3; the D gene is possibly TRBD2 (5 bases). V was cut by 2 bases and J by 4 bases, with 13 bases left in between. Germline V CDR1 and CDR2: LNHDA, SQIVND (reference sequence). The CDR3 extends over 15 amino acids. The CDR3 DNA follows: TGTGCCAGTAGTATATACCCCGGGAACTCAGATACGCAGTATTTT. Protein sequence: CASSIYPGNSDTQYF. Combining the CDR3 with reference TRBV19 and TRBJ2-3 gives the whole variable domain DGGITQSPKYLFRKEGQNVTLSCEQNLNHDAMYWYRQDPGQGLRLIYYSQIVNDFQKGDIAEGYSVSREKKESFPLTVTSAQKNPTAFYLCASSIYPGNSDTQYFGPGTRLTVL.

V is TRBV9 and J is TRBJ1-5, with D maybe TRBD1 (6 bases). V lost 2 bases and J lost 6, with 9 bases in between. CDR1 is SGDLS and CDR2 is YYNGEE in the germline V gene. The CDR3 length is 13 residues. The DNA for the CDR3 is TGTGCCAGCAGCGTGGCACAGGGTCAGCCCCAGCATTTT. It encodes CASSVAQGQPQHF.

The genes are TRBV5-5 and TRBJ1-2; no definite D call. The CDR3 is made up of 13 amino acids. The V end was cut by 2 bases, the J end by 9 bases, with 14 bases between. The germline V gene has CDR1 SGHKS and CDR2 YYEKEE (reference sequence). CDR3 coding DNA: TGTGCCAGCAGCTTTATTCGAGTTAGTAGCTACACCTTC. The encoded protein is CASSFIRVSSYTF.